The clone carrying this T cell receptor beta chain was observed many times. The data stem from a study of CD8 T cells in ankylosing spondylitis. The CDR3 sequence is 11 residues long. Trimming removed 3 bases from V and 4 bases from J, with 7 bases in between. Germline lookup yields CDR1 DFQATT and CDR2 SNEGSKA (reference sequence). TCRdb recomputed calls from the 5' RACE reads with MiXCR, one row per CDR3 protein. The table lists under 250,000 distinct CDR3 sequences, 8% to 10% of them singletons. Sequencing used blood, either unsorted or a sorted T cell fraction (not recorded which). The source of this sequence is a female donor with ankylosing spondylitis or in good health (not recorded which). The rearrangement joins TRBV20-1 to TRBJ2-7; no firm D call. The CDR3 is CSASPQYEQYF. The DNA for the CDR3 is TGCAGTGCTAGCCCACAGTACGAGCAGTACTTC.